A selection of T cell receptor beta chains follows, all from one sample in a study of T cell repertoires in cytomegalovirus infection. TCRdb analysed the reads with MiXCR anew, one entry per CDR3 protein. The sample holds 310,000 or so distinct CDR3 sequences, under 20% seen once. The material sequenced was PBMCs. The receptors derive from a human donor in good health (CMV status not recorded). Some clones in this sample may be carry-over from other donors' samples. Both conserved end residues are part of each CDR3. A D gene is named only where the DNA matches it firmly. The size field is filled for only some rows; it gives once, few, many or a size class.

v_call	j_call	d_call	clone_size	cdr3_nt	cdr3_aa
TRBV9	TRBJ2-5	-	-	TGTGCCAGCAGCGTAGATGGAGGGGAGACCCAGTACTTC	CASSVDGGETQYF
TRBV28	TRBJ2-3	-	-	TGTGCCAGCAGCTACAGGGTTGGCACACTTTACGACACAGATACGCAGTATTTT	CASSYRVGTLYDTDTQYF
TRBV6-5	TRBJ2-7	TRBD1	-	TGTGCCAGCAGTTACTCACGACAGGGTGGACCCTACGAGCAGTACTTC	CASSYSRQGGPYEQYF
TRBV4-1	TRBJ2-5	TRBD2	few	TGCGCCAGCAGCCAAGGACTAGCGGGGGGGCCAGAGACCCAGTACTTC	CASSQGLAGGPETQYF
TRBV7-2	TRBJ1-2	-	many	TGTGCCAGCAGCTTAGGGCGGGGCAGCTATGGCTACACCTTC	CASSLGRGSYGYTF
TRBV28	TRBJ2-7	-	few	TGTGCCAGCACATCAAATCCAGGGGCAGGGGACGAGCAGTACTTC	CASTSNPGAGDEQYF
TRBV19	TRBJ2-7	TRBD1	many	TGTGCCAGTAGTATGGACACAGGGGTTGAGCAGTACTTC	CASSMDTGVEQYF
TRBV6-1	TRBJ1-1	-	many	TGTGCCAGCAGTGAAGCCTGGGGCTTTGAAGCTTTCTTT	CASSEAWGFEAFF
TRBV7-2	TRBJ1-2	-	many	TGTGCCAGCAGCTTACAGGATGCTAACTATGGCTACACCTTC	CASSLQDANYGYTF
TRBV7-2	TRBJ1-2	-	-	TGTGCCAGCAGCTTAGTTGCTGTTCAGGGGGGCTACACCTTC	CASSLVAVQGGYTF
TRBV19	TRBJ2-6	-	-	TGTGCCAGTAGTATCCTAGGACAGACCTCCTCTGGGGCCAACGTCCTGACTTTC	CASSILGQTSSGANVLTF
TRBV20-1	TRBJ2-1	-	few	TGCAGTGCTAGAGATGAGAAGGGGTGGGGAAGGAATGAGCAGTTCTTC	CSARDEKGWGRNEQFF
TRBV20-1	TRBJ2-5	-	few	TGCAGTGCCCACTCCCCCCTAGCGACGGAGACCCAGTACTTC	CSAHSPLATETQYF
TRBV12-3/TRBV12-4	TRBJ1-2	TRBD1	few	TGTGCCAGCAGTTTAACGCACAGGGGTAGCTATGGCTACACCTTC	CASSLTHRGSYGYTF
TRBV2	TRBJ2-1	TRBD1	few	TGTGCCAGCACCCGTCTTTGGAAAGGACAGGGTGAAAGGATATCCTCCTACAATGAGCAGTTCTTC	CASTRLWKGQGERISSYNEQFF
TRBV7-8	TRBJ2-7	TRBD1	many	TGTGCCAGCAGTCCGACAGGGGAGGCCTACGAGCAGTACTTC	CASSPTGEAYEQYF
TRBV4-3	TRBJ1-5	-	many	TGCGCCAGCAGCCAAGATAGGGCAGCTCGGAATCAGCCCCAGCATTTT	CASSQDRAARNQPQHF
TRBV7-2	TRBJ1-5	TRBD1	many	TGTGCCAGCAGCTTAGACGGGACAGTCCAGCCCCAGCATTTT	CASSLDGTVQPQHF
TRBV7-4	TRBJ1-1	-	-	TGTGCCAGCAGCTTAGCGAGCAGGACCCGGAACACTGAAGCTTTCTTT	CASSLASRTRNTEAFF
TRBV6-1	TRBJ2-6	-	-	TGTGCCAGCAGTGCCCACGCACCAGGGGCCAACGTCCTGACTTTC	CASSAHAPGANVLTF
TRBV20-1	TRBJ2-1	-	many	TGCAGTGCTAGGGATTCAAAGGGGCCAAATGATTTCGAGCAGTTCTTC	CSARDSKGPNDFEQFF
TRBV6-6	TRBJ1-5	-	-	TGTGCCAGCAGCAAAATCCAGGGTGTACGCAATCAGCCCCAGCATTTT	CASSKIQGVRNQPQHF
TRBV5-1	TRBJ2-5	-	few	TGCGCCAGCAGCGCGCTGGCGGCCGCTGGTGAGACCCAGTACTTC	CASSALAAAGETQYF
TRBV7-9	TRBJ1-5	-	many	TGTGCCAGCAGCCGGGGGGAGGCATTCAATCAGCCCCAGCATTTT	CASSRGEAFNQPQHF
TRBV7-2	TRBJ2-1	TRBD1	many	TGTGCCAGCACCGGGGACAGGGGGCGTAGTGAGCAGTTCTTC	CASTGDRGRSEQFF
TRBV2	TRBJ2-3	-	-	TGTGCCAGCAGTGCTGGTAACAGGGTGAGCGCAGATACGCAGTATTTT	CASSAGNRVSADTQYF
TRBV7-6	TRBJ2-4	-	many	TGTGCCAGCAGCCTATGGGTCCGGCCTGACAAAAACATTCAGTACTTC	CASSLWVRPDKNIQYF
TRBV28	TRBJ2-7	TRBD1	many	TGTGCCAGCAGCCGGGGACAGGGCTACAACGAGCAGTACTTC	CASSRGQGYNEQYF
TRBV19	TRBJ1-1	-	-	TGTGCCAGTAGTAACTCAGGAGCGAACACTGAAGCTTTCTTT	CASSNSGANTEAFF
TRBV5-4	TRBJ2-7	TRBD2	few	TGTGCCAGCAGCTTGGTGGGCGGGGGGGCCTACGAGCAGTACTTC	CASSLVGGGAYEQYF
TRBV7-9	TRBJ2-7	TRBD1	many	TGTGCCAGCAGCTTAGGGGGGACAGAGGAGCAGTACTTC	CASSLGGTEEQYF
TRBV5-1	TRBJ1-1	-	few	TGCGCCAGCAGCTCGGGTTTCAGTGACACTGAAGCTTTCTTT	CASSSGFSDTEAFF
TRBV7-2	TRBJ2-7	-	many	TGTGCCAGCGGCGGGACACCAACCTACGAGCAGTACTTC	CASGGTPTYEQYF
TRBV7-2	TRBJ2-3	-	-	TGTGCCAGCAGCTTAGATTTTGATACGCAGTATTTT	CASSLDFDTQYF
TRBV4-1	TRBJ2-2	-	few	TGCGCCAGCAGCCAAACTGGGGCCACAGGGAACACCGGGGAGCTGTTTTTT	CASSQTGATGNTGELFF
TRBV10-3	TRBJ2-2	-	-	TGTGCCATCAGTGATCGTATAACCGGGGAGCTGTTTTTT	CAISDRITGELFF
TRBV2	TRBJ1-4	-	many	TGTGCCAGCAGTGAAGTGGGACCTCTAACGGAAAAACTGTTTTTT	CASSEVGPLTEKLFF
TRBV3-1	TRBJ1-1	TRBD1	-	TGTGCCAGCAGCTCCGGGACAGTTGAAGCTTTCTTT	CASSSGTVEAFF
TRBV6-5	TRBJ1-4	-	few	TGTGCCAGCAAAGATGACAGCCTTAATGAAAAACTGTTTTTT	CASKDDSLNEKLFF
TRBV6-2/TRBV6-3	TRBJ1-1	-	few	TGTGCCAGCAGTCGACAGACGAACACTGAAGCTTTCTTT	CASSRQTNTEAFF
TRBV4-2	TRBJ1-3	-	-	TGTGCCAGCAGCCATGTCGGCGGATTTCTCTCTGGAAACACCATATATTTT	CASSHVGGFLSGNTIYF
TRBV5-5	TRBJ2-5	-	few	TGTGCCAGCAGCTTGCTCCAGGACCAAGAGACCCAGTACTTC	CASSLLQDQETQYF
TRBV24-1	TRBJ2-3	-	-	TGTGCCACCAGTGATTTCAGGGATACGCAGTATTTT	CATSDFRDTQYF
TRBV5-6	TRBJ2-3	TRBD1	few	TGTGCCAGCAGCTTGACAGGGGCATACACAGATACGCAGTATTTT	CASSLTGAYTDTQYF
TRBV4-3	TRBJ2-1	-	few	TGCGCCAGCAGCCAAGATATAGGGGGACATCGCGACAATGAGCAGTTCTTC	CASSQDIGGHRDNEQFF
TRBV7-2	TRBJ1-1	-	many	TGTGCCAGCAGCACAGGCCCCAACACTGAAGCTTTCTTT	CASSTGPNTEAFF
TRBV10-3	TRBJ2-3	-	-	TGTGCCATTCATGACCCTGTCGGGTACACAGATACGCAGTATTTT	CAIHDPVGYTDTQYF
TRBV7-9	TRBJ1-2	-	many	TGTGCCAGCAATGAGGGGGAGGACTATGGCTACACCTTC	CASNEGEDYGYTF
TRBV11-2	TRBJ1-3	-	-	TGTGCCAGCAGCGCCGGGACCAGTACCGCAGGAAACACCATATATTTT	CASSAGTSTAGNTIYF
TRBV7-2	TRBJ2-1	-	many	TGTGCCAGCAGCTTAGCGGGGGGCCCCAATGAGCAGTTCTTC	CASSLAGGPNEQFF
TRBV7-9	TRBJ1-1	-	-	TGTGCCAGCAGCCGAGTCGTGGGAGAGACTGAAGCTTTCTTT	CASSRVVGETEAFF
TRBV28	TRBJ2-7	-	few	TGTGCCAGCAGCCCGGGTAGGAGGACCGAGCAGTACTTC	CASSPGRRTEQYF
TRBV28	TRBJ2-1	TRBD2	many	TGTGCCAGCAGTTTACGGGGACTAGCGGGGGACACCTCCAGTGAGCAGTTCTTC	CASSLRGLAGDTSSEQFF
TRBV20-1	TRBJ2-5	-	many	TGCAGTGCCGAAACCGGGAAATCCCAAGAGACCCAGTACTTC	CSAETGKSQETQYF
TRBV6-1	TRBJ2-1	TRBD2	few	TGTGCCAGCAGGACCTTAGCGGGGGGTAACTACAATGAGCAGTTCTTC	CASRTLAGGNYNEQFF